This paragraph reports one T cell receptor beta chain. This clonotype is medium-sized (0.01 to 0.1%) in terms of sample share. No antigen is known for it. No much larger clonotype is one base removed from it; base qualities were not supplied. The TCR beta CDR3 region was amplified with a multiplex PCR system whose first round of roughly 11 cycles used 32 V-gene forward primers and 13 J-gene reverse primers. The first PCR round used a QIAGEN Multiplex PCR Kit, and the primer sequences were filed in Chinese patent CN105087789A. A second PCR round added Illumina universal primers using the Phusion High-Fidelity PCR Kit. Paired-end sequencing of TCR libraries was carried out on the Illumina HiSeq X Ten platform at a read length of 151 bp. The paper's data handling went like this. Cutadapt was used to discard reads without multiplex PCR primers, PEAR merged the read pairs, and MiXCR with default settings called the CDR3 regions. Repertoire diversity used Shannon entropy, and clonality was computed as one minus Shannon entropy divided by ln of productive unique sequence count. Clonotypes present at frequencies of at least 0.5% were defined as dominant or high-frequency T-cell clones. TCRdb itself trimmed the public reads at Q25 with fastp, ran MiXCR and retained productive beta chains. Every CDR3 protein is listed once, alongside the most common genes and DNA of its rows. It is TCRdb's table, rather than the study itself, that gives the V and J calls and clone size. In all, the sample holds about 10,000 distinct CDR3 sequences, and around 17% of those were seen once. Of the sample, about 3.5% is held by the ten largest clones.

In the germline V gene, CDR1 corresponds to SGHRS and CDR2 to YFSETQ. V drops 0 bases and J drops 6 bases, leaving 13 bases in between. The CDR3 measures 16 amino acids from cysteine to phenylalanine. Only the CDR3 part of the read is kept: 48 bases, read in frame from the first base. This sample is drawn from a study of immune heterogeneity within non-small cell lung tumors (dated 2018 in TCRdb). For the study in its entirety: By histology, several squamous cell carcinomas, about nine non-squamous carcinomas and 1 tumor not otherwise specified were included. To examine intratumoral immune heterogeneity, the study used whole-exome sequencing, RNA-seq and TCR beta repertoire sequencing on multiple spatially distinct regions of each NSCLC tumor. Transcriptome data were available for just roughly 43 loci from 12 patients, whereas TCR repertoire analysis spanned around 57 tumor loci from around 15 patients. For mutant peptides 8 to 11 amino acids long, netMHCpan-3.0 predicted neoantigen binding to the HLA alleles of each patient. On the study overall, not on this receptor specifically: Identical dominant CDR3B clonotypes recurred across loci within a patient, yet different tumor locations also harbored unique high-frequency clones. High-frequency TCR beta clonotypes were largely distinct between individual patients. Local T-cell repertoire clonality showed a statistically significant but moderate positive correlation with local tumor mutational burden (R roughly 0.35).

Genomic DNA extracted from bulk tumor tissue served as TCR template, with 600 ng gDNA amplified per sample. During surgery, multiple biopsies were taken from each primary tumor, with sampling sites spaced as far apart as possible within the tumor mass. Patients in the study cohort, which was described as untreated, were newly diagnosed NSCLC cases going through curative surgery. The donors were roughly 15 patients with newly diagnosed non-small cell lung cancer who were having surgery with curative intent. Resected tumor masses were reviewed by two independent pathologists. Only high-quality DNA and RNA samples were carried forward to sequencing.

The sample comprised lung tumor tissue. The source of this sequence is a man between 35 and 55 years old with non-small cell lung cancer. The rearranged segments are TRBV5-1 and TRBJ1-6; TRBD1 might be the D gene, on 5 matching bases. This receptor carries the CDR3 CASSLALQGANSPLHF. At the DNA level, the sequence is TGCGCCAGCAGCTTGGCCCTCCAGGGAGCTAATTCACCCCTCCACTTT.